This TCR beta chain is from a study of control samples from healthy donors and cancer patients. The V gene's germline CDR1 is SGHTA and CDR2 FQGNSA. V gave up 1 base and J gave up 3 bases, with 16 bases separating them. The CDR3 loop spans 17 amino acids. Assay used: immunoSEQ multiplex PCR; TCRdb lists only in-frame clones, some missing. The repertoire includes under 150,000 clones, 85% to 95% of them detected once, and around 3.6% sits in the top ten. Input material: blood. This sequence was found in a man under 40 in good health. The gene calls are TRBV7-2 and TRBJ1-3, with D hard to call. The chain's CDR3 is CASSLVGPGLSGNTIYF. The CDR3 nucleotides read TGTGCCAGCAGCTTAGTCGGCCCGGGTCTTAGTGGAAACACCATATATTTT.